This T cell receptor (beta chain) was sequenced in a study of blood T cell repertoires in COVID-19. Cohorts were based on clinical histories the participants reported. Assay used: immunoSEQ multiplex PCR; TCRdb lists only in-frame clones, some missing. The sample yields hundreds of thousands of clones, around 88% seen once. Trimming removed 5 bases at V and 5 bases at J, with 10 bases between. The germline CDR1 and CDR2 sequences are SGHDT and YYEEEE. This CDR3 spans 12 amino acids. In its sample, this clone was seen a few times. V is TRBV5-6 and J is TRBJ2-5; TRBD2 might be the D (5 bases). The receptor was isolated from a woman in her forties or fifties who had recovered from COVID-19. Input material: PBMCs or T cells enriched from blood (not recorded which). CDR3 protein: CASRRLHETQYF. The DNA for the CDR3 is TGTGCCAGCAGACGACTACATGAGACCCAGTACTTC.